The TCR beta chain described here comes from a study of blood T cell repertoires in COVID-19. Whole-study context: COVID-19 samples from acute and convalescent phases originated in the United States, Italy and Spain. PBMCs, B-cell-depleted T cells, or T cells were the source of the cDNA or gDNA that made up the material.

Germline V CDR1 and CDR2: SQVTM, ANQGSEA. The CDR3 sequence is 15 residues long. J was trimmed by 4 bases and V by 0 bases; bases with no gene match: 8. Per the study methods: Reference gene primer amplification gave nucleated cell count estimates. Sequencing used immunoSEQ multiplex PCR; TCRdb keeps in-frame clones, though not all of them. The V and J calls and clone size come from that table; D and trimming were worked out from the DNA. The profile shows approximately 6,600 clones, 80% to 90% of them singletons. The sequence was obtained from a human donor in a cohort sampled during active COVID-19. The donor label of this sample is uncertain. The sequencing sample was made of peripheral blood. The chain has TRBV29-1 and TRBJ2-7, with 8 bases lining up with TRBD2. The DNA of the CDR3 is TGCAGCGTTGAAGATTCGGGGGGGAGTTTGTACGAGCAGTACTTC. It translates to CSVEDSGGSLYEQYF.